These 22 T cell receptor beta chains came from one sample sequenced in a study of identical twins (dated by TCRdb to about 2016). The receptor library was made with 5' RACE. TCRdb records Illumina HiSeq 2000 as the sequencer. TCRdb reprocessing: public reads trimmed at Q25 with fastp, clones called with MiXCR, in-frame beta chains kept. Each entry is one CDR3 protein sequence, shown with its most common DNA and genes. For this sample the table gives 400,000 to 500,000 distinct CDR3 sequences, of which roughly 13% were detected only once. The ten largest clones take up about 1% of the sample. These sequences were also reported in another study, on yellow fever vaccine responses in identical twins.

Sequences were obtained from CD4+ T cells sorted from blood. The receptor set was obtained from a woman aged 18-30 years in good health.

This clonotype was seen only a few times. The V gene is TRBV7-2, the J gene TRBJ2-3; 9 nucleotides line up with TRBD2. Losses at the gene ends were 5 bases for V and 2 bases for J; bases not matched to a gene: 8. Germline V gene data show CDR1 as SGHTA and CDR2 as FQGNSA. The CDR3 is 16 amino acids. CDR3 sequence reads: CASSMLAGKTTDTQYF. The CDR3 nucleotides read TGTGCCAGCAGCATGCTAGCGGGAAAGACCACAGATACGCAGTATTTT.

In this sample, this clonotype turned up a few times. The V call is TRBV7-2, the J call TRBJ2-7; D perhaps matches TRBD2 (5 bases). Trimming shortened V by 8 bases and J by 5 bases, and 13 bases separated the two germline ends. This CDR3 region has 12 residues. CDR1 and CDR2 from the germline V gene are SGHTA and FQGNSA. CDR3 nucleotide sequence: TGTGCCAGCGGTCGGGAACGAAACGAGCAGTACTTC. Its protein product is CASGRERNEQYF.

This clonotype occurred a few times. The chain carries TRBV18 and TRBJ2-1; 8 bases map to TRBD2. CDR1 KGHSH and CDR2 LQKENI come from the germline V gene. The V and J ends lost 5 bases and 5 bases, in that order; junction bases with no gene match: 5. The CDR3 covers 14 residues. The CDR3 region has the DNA TGTGCCAGCTCAGCCACTAGCGGCAACAATGAGCAGTTCTTC. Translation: CASSATSGNNEQFF. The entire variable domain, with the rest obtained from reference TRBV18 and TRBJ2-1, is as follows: NAGVMQNPRHLVRRRGQEARLRCSPMKGHSHVYWYRQLPEEGLKFMVYLQKENIIDESGMPKERFSAEFPKEGPSILRIQQVVRGDSAAYFCASSATSGNNEQFFGPGTRLTVL.

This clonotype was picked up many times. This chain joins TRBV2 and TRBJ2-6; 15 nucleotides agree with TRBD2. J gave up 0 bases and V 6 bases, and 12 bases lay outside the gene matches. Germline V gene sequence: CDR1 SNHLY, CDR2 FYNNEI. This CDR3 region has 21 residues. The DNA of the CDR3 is TGTGCCAGCAGGAACCCGGGACTAGCGGGGGGCAGGAGCTCTGGGGCCAACGTCCTGACTTTC. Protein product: CASRNPGLAGGRSSGANVLTF.

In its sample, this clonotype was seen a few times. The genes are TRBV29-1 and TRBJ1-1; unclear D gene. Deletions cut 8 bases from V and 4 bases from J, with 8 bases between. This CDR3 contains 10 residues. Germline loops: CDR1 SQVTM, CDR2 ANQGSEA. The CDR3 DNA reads TGCAGCCCCGGTGGCACTGAAGCTTTCTTT. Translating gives CSPGGTEAFF.

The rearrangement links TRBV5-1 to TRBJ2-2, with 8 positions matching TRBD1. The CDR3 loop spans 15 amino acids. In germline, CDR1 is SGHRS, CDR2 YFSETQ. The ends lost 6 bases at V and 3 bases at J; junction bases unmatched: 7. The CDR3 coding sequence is TGCGCCAGCACCATCCACAGGGGGGACACCGGGGAGCTGTTTTTT. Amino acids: CASTIHRGDTGELFF. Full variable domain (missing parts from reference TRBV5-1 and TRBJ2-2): KAGVTQTPRYLIKTRGQQVTLSCSPISGHRSVSWYQQTPGQGLQFLFEYFSETQRNKGNFPGRFSGRQFSNSRSEMNVSTLELGDSALYLCASTIHRGDTGELFFGEGSRLTVL.

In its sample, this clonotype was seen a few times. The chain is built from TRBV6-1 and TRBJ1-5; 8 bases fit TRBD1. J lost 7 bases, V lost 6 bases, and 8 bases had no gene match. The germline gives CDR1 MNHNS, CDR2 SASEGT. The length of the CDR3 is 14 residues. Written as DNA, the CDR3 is TGTGCCAGCAGCCGAGGACAGGGCCGGCAGCCCCAGCATTTT. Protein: CASSRGQGRQPQHF.

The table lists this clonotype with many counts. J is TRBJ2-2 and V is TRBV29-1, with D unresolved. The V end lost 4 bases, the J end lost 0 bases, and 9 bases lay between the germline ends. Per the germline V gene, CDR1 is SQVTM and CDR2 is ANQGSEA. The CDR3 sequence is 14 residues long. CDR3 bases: TGCAGCGTTGCGCGGTTTCCGAACACCGGGGAGCTGTTTTTT. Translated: CSVARFPNTGELFF.

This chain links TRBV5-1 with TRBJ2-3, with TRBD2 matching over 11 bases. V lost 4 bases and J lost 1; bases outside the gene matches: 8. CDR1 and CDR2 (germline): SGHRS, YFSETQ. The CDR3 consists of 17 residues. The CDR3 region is CASSTGLAALGTDTQYF. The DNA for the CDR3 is TGCGCCAGCAGCACGGGACTAGCGGCCCTGGGCACAGATACGCAGTATTTT.

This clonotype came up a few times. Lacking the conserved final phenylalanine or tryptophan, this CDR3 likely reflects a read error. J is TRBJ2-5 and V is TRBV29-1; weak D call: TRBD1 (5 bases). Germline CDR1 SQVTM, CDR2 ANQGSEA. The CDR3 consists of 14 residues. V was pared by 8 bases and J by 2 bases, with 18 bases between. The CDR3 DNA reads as TGCAGCTACTGTCAACCTGACAGACAAGAGACCCAGTACTTG. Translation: CSYCQPDRQETQYL.

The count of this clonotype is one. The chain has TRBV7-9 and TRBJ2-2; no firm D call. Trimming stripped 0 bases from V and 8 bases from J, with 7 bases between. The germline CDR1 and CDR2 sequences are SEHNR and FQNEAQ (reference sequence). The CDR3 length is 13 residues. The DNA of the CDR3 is TGTGCCAGCAGCTTAGCTGGAGAAGGGGAGCTGTTTTTT. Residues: CASSLAGEGELFF.

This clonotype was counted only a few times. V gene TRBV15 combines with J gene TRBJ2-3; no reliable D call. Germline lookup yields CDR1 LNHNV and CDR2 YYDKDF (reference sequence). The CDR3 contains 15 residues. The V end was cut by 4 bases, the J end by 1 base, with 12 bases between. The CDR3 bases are TGTGCCACCAGCAACTATGCGATTGGCACAGATACGCAGTATTTT. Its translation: CATSNYAIGTDTQYF.

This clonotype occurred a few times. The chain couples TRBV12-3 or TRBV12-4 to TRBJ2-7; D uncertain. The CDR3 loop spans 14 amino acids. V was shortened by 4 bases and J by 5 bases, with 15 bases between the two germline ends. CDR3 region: CASSSRRSRDEQYF. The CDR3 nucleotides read TGTGCCAGCAGTTCGCGCAGATCCCGCGACGAGCAGTACTTC.

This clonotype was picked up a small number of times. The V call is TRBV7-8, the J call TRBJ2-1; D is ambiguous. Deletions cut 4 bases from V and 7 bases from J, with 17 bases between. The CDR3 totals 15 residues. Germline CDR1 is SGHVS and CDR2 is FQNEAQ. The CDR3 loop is CASSSYNTPLNEQFF. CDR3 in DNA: TGTGCCAGCAGCTCCTATAATACCCCTCTGAATGAGCAGTTCTTC. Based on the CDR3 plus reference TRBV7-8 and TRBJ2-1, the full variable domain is GAGVSQSPRYKVAKRGQDVALRCDPISGHVSLFWYQQALGQGPEFLTYFQNEAQLDKSGLPSDRFFAERPEGSVSTLKIQRTQQEDSAVYLCASSSYNTPLNEQFFGPGTRLTVL.

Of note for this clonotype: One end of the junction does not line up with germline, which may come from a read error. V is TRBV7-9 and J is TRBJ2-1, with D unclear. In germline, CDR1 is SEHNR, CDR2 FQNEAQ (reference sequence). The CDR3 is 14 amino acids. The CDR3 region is CATSRPSGYNEQFF. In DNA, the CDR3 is TGTGCCACCAGCAGACCTTCCGGCTACAATGAGCAGTTCTTC.

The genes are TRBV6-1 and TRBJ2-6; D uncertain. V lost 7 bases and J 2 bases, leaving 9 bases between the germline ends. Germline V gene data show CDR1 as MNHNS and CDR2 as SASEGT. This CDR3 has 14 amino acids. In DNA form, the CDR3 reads TGTGCCAGCATAGATATTGCTGGGGCCAACGTCCTGACTTTC. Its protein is CASIDIAGANVLTF.

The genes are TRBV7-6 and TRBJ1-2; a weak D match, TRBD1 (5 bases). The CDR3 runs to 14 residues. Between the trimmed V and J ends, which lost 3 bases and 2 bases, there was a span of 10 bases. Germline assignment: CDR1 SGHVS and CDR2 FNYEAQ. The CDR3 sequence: CASSLGDANYGYTF. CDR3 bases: TGTGCCAGCAGCTTGGGGGACGCGAACTATGGCTACACCTTC.

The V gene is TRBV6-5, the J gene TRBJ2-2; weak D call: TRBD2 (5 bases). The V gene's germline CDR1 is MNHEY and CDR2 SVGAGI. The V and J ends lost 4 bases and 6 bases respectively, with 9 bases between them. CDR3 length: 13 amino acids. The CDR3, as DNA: TGTGCCAGCAGTTTCGGGGTGGCCGGGGAGCTGTTTTTT. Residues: CASSFGVAGELFF.

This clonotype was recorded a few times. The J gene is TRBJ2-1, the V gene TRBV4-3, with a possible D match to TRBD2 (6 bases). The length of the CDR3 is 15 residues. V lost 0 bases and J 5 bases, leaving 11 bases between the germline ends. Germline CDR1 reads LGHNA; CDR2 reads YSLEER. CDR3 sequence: CASSQDRLVHNEQFF. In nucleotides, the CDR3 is TGCGCCAGCAGCCAAGACCGACTAGTTCACAATGAGCAGTTCTTC.

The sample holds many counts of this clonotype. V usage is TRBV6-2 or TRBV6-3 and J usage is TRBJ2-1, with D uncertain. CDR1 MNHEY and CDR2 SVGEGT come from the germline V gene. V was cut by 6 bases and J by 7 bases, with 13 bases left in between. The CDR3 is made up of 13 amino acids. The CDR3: CASRKGNWNEQFF. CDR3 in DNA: TGTGCCAGCAGGAAAGGGAACTGGAATGAGCAGTTCTTC.

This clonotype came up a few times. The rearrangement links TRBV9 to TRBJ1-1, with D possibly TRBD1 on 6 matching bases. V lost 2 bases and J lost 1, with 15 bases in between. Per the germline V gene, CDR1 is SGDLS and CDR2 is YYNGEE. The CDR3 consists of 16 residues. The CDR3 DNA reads TGTGCCAGCAGCGTGAGATCCGGGACATCGAACACTGAAGCTTTCTTT. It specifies CASSVRSGTSNTEAFF. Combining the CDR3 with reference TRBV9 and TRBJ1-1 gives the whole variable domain DSGVTQTPKHLITATGQRVTLRCSPRSGDLSVYWYQQSLDQGLQFLIQYYNGEERAKGNILERFSAQQFPDLHSELNLSSLELGDSALYFCASSVRSGTSNTEAFFGQGTRLTVV.

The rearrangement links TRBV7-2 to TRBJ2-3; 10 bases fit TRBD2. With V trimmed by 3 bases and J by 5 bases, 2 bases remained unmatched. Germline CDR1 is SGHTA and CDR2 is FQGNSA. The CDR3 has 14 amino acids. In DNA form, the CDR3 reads TGTGCCAGCAGCTTGCAGCGGGGGGGAGATACGCAGTATTTT. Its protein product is CASSLQRGGDTQYF.